The rows below give T cell receptor beta chains drawn from one sample of a study of shared clonotypes between healthy human individuals. Repertoires were generated with immunoSEQ multiplex PCR, while TCRdb's copy carries only in-frame clones and drops some. The profile shows hundreds of thousands of clones, roughly nine tenths of them singletons. The sample taken for sequencing was naive CD8+ T cells sorted from blood. Receptors originate from a man younger than 40 in good health. Both conserved end residues are part of each CDR3. The D gene is left open where the match is weak. Size is omitted from some rows. Given values are once, few, many or a class for expanded clones.

v_call	clone_size	d_call	j_call	cdr3_aa	cdr3_nt
TRBV18	.	TRBD1	TRBJ2-7	CASSPNQDRAEQYF	TGTGCCAGCTCACCGAACCAAGACAGGGCCGAGCAGTACTTC
TRBV21-1	.	.	TRBJ2-1	CASSPMPYELRNNEQFF	TGTGCCAGCAGTCCAATGCCCTATGAGCTACGAAACAATGAGCAGTTCTTC
TRBV5-1	.	TRBD2	TRBJ2-7	CASSALAGTTYEQYF	TGCGCCAGCAGCGCCCTAGCGGGTACAACCTACGAGCAGTACTTC
TRBV15	.	.	TRBJ2-1	CATSRKNRLDEQFF	TGTGCCACCAGCAGAAAAAATCGTCTTGACGAGCAGTTCTTC
TRBV7-2	.	.	TRBJ2-7	CASSPTGNEQYF	TGTGCCAGCAGCCCAACAGGGAACGAGCAGTACTTC
TRBV5-1	.	TRBD1	TRBJ2-7	CASSLSGTGGYEQYF	TGCGCCAGCAGCTTATCCGGGACAGGGGGCTACGAGCAGTACTTC
TRBV28	.	.	TRBJ2-7	CASTTSLGLRWDF	TGTGCCAGCACCACTAGCTTGGGCCTAAGATGGGACTTC
TRBV7-2	.	TRBD2	TRBJ2-7	CASSPTSGGAYEQYF	TGTGCCAGCAGCCCGACTAGCGGAGGTGCCTACGAGCAGTACTTC
TRBV9	.	.	TRBJ2-7	CASSATGEQYF	TGTGCCAGCAGCGCCACCGGAGAGCAGTACTTC
TRBV27	.	TRBD2	TRBJ2-7	CASSSLAGGREQYF	TGTGCCAGCAGTTCTCTAGCGGGAGGGCGGGAGCAGTACTTC
TRBV19	.	.	TRBJ1-5	CASIGVRNGRNQPQHF	TGTGCCAGTATAGGGGTGCGTAATGGTAGGAATCAGCCCCAGCATTTT
TRBV19	.	.	TRBJ1-2	CASSAGSTNYGYTF	TGTGCCAGTAGTGCGGGGTCCACCAACTATGGCTACACCTTC
TRBV19	few	.	TRBJ1-5	CASSTSGFNLFSPQHF	TGTGCCAGTAGTACCTCGGGGTTTAACTTATTTAGTCCCCAGCATTTT
TRBV21-1	.	.	TRBJ1-2	CASSLSGVGDYGYTF	TGTGCCAGCAGCTTATCAGGGGTCGGTGACTATGGCTACACCTTC
TRBV7-6	.	TRBD2	TRBJ2-3	CASSHVSLAGENNRDYTDTQYF	TGTGCCAGCAGCCACGTTAGCCTAGCGGGAGAGAACAACAGGGACTACACAGATACGCAGTATTTT
TRBV6-4	.	.	TRBJ2-2	CARTEEGNTGELFF	TGTGCCAGGACCGAGGAGGGAAACACCGGGGAGCTGTTTTTT
TRBV7-9	.	.	TRBJ2-7	CASSATGRSSYEQYF	TGTGCCAGCAGCGCTACGGGACGGAGCTCCTACGAGCAGTACTTC
TRBV6-4	few	TRBD2	TRBJ2-6	CASSSGRGSGANVLTF	TGTGCCAGCAGTAGCGGGAGGGGCTCTGGGGCCAACGTCCTGACTTTC
TRBV4-1	.	.	TRBJ2-1	CASSQRTDYNEQFF	TGCGCCAGCAGCCAACGGACTGATTACAATGAGCAGTTCTTC
TRBV5-1	.	TRBD1	TRBJ1-1	CASSNRDRGHLVNTEAFF	TGCGCCAGCAGCAACCGGGACAGGGGGCATTTGGTAAATACTGAAGCTTTCTTT
TRBV7-9	.	.	TRBJ2-3	CASSAEGDSLETQYF	TGTGCCAGCAGCGCCGAAGGTGATTCCCTAGAGACGCAGTATTTT
TRBV7-3	.	.	TRBJ2-7	CASRNSAVNWPYEQYF	TGTGCCAGCAGGAATTCGGCGGTTAATTGGCCCTACGAGCAGTACTTC